This T cell receptor (beta chain) is drawn from a study of cytomegalovirus exposure and HLA in healthy donors. Background on the study: The same platform used for the approximately 670 first-cohort repertoires was also used for the 90 to 150 validation repertoires, as a later analysis reported.

Study results and caveats: CMV antigen specificity of a few CMV-associated chains was confirmed in vitro. There were some public TCRs occurring in many donors, but most TCR sequences were rare. The study recorded 160 or so TCR beta chains that were cytomegalovirus-associated.

Using immunoSEQ multiplex PCR, the repertoire was profiled, and TCRdb retains in-frame clones only, with some absent. The sample lists fewer than 400,000 clones; 86% were seen once. The CDR3 length is 13 residues. The germline V gene has CDR1 SGHNT and CDR2 YYREEE (reference sequence). Between the trimmed V and J ends, which lost 1 base and 6 bases, there was a span of 10 bases. A remark on this clone: The antigen remains unidentified.

This receptor was obtained from a woman between 18 and 29 years old in good health and CMV-seronegative. The chain uses TRBV5-4 and TRBJ1-2, with D perhaps matching TRBD1 (6 bases). The material sequenced was PBMCs. Here the CDR3 reads CASSLRGLDGYTF. DNA of the CDR3: TGTGCCAGCAGCTTGAGGGGGTTAGATGGCTACACCTTC.